The T cell receptor beta chain described here comes from a study of CD8+ T cells in alopecia areata. The CDR3 is made up of 19 amino acids. V was clipped by 9 bases and J by 2 bases; unmatched bases: 15. Germline values: CDR1 LGHNT, CDR2 FRNRAP. Treatment meaning: oral pan-JAK inhibitor, 5-10 mg twice daily. The sequencing template was cDNA reverse transcribed from extracted RNA. TCRdb keeps only in-frame clones here, not all; method: immunoSEQ multiplex PCR. The sample holds 100,000 to 150,000 clones, about 59% seen once. The chain has TRBV12-5 and TRBJ2-1; 14 nucleotides match TRBD2. The source material was CD4+ T cells sorted from blood, sampled at week 4, from a patient treated with tofacitinib. This clonotype originated in a human donor with alopecia areata. In nucleotides, the CDR3 is TGTGCTAGGACTCCCCTCTGGACTAGCGGGGGGTACCCCTACAATGAGCAGTTCTTC. It codes for CARTPLWTSGGYPYNEQFF.